Below, 26 T cell receptor beta chains from the same sample are listed, as sequenced in a study of blood T cell repertoires in COVID-19. Using immunoSEQ multiplex PCR, the repertoire was profiled, and TCRdb retains in-frame clones only, with some absent. The sample records about 270,000 clones, just over 85% being singletons. The sample taken for sequencing was PBMCs or T cells enriched from blood (not recorded which). The receptors derive from a young man who had recovered from COVID-19.

The chain employs TRBV28 and TRBJ1-5; the match to TRBD1 covers 12 bases. CDR3 length equals 16 residues. V was pared by 3 bases and J by 6 bases, with 6 bases of the junction left unmatched. The germline V gene encodes CDR1 MDHEN and CDR2 SYDVKM. CDR3: CASSLGTGGLGQPQHF. CDR3 bases: TGTGCCAGCAGTTTGGGGACAGGGGGCCTCGGTCAGCCCCAGCATTTT.

This clone has a single count. Distinct nucleotide sequences in the sample also encode this CDR3. This chain joins TRBV3-1 (or the pseudogene TRBV3-2) and TRBJ1-1, with D tentatively TRBD1 (5 bases). The V gene lost 4 bases and the J gene lost 4 bases, with 10 bases spanning the gap. The CDR3 is made up of 13 amino acids. The germline V gene encodes CDR1 LGHDT and CDR2 YNNKEL (reference sequence). The CDR3: CASSLQGGTEAFF. CDR3 DNA: TGTGCCAGCAGCCTCCAGGGCGGCACTGAAGCTTTCTTT.

This chain uses TRBV4-2 with TRBJ1-1; D is unresolved. The CDR3 contains 14 residues. In germline, CDR1 is LGHNA, CDR2 YNFKEQ. The V and J ends lost 1 base and 0 bases respectively, with 6 bases between them. The CDR3 DNA is TGTGCCAGCAGCCAAGTGGGCATGAACACTGAAGCTTTCTTT. Translated, it gives CASSQVGMNTEAFF.

The chain combines TRBV6-5 with TRBJ1-5, with 9 bases identical to TRBD1. Per germline, CDR1 MNHEY and CDR2 SVGAGI. The CDR3 spans 15 residues. The V segment lost 5 bases and the J segment 6 bases; nucleotides outside the gene matches: 8. CDR3 nucleotide sequence: TGTGCCAGCAGTCCTACAGGGGGCAGCGGTCAGCCCCAGCATTTT. It specifies CASSPTGGSGQPQHF.

This chain links TRBV14 with TRBJ2-3; tentatively, D is TRBD1 (5 bases). Per germline, CDR1 SGHDN and CDR2 FVKESK. Trimming took 1 base from V and 1 from J, leaving 9 bases between them. The CDR3 spans 15 residues. For the CDR3, the DNA is TGTGCCAGCAGCCAAGTGGGGCGCCGCACAGATACGCAGTATTTT. It yields the protein CASSQVGRRTDTQYF.

V gene TRBV25-1 combines with J gene TRBJ1-2, with D perhaps matching TRBD1 (6 bases). This CDR3 has 14 residues. Deletions cut 2 bases from V and 6 bases from J, with 13 bases between. CDR1 and CDR2 (germline): MGHDK, SYGVNS. In DNA, the CDR3 is TGTGCCAGCAGTGAACTCGGGGGGCAGGATGGCTACACCTTC. Translated, it gives CASSELGGQDGYTF.

This clone appeared a few times. J is TRBJ1-1 and V is TRBV6-5; 8 bases are a match to TRBD1. Germline V lookup: CDR1 MNHEY, CDR2 SVGAGI. This CDR3 spans 14 amino acids. Trimming at V came to 7 bases and at J to 4 bases, leaving 8 bases not matched to a gene. The CDR3 DNA follows: TGTGCCAGCATTATGACAGGGGTGGTCACTGAAGCTTTCTTT. Protein sequence: CASIMTGVVTEAFF.

This chain uses TRBV6-1 with TRBJ1-1; the D gene is possibly TRBD1 (6 bases). Germline assignment: CDR1 MNHNS and CDR2 SASEGT. V lost 1 base and J lost 4, with 19 bases in between. This CDR3 contains 17 residues. CDR3 DNA: TGTGCCAGCAGTGAAGATACGCCAGGGGTGGGTGTCACTGAAGCTTTCTTT. Translated: CASSEDTPGVGVTEAFF.

The chain combines TRBV19 with TRBJ1-4; 8 bases line up with TRBD1. The CDR3 runs to 17 residues. V trimming: 8 bases; J trimming: 5 bases; junction bases outside the gene matches: 16. CDR1 and CDR2 (germline): LNHDA, SQIVND (reference sequence). CDR3 in amino acids: CASYSASWTGPNEKLFF. CDR3 bases: TGTGCCAGTTATTCCGCCTCCTGGACAGGGCCAAATGAAAAACTGTTTTTT.

This clone was recorded a few times. The chain joins TRBV6-5 to TRBJ1-1, with 9 bases identical to TRBD1. The CDR3 totals 15 residues. The germline gives CDR1 MNHEY, CDR2 SVGAGI. V lost 0 bases and J lost 6; bases outside the gene matches: 5. The CDR3 protein is CASSYSTGGLSEAFF. CDR3 DNA: TGTGCCAGCAGTTACTCGACAGGGGGTCTTTCTGAAGCTTTCTTT.

J is TRBJ2-1 and V is TRBV10-2, with 11 bases aligning to TRBD2. Germline V gene lookup returns CDR1 WSHSY and CDR2 SAAADI. This CDR3 is 13 amino acids long. The trim removed 8 bases at V and 4 bases at J, leaving 1 base unmatched. The CDR3 here is CASRLAGYNEQFF. The DNA of the CDR3 is TGCGCCAGCCGACTAGCGGGGTACAATGAGCAGTTCTTC.

The CDR3 spells CASSPGLAAQETQYF. The CDR3 bases are TGTGCCAGCAGCCCGGGACTAGCGGCACAAGAGACCCAGTACTTC. The V gene is TRBV11-3, the J gene TRBJ2-5; 11 nucleotides match TRBD2. Germline V gives CDR1 SGHNT, CDR2 YENEEA. This CDR3 region has 15 residues. With 5 bases clipped from V and 2 bases from J, the junction kept 4 bases outside the gene matches. Full variable domain (outside the CDR3, taken from reference TRBV11-3 and TRBJ2-5): EAGVVQSPRYKIIEKKQPVAFWCNPISGHNTLYWYLQNLGQGPELLIRYENEEAVDDSQLPKDRFSAERLKGVDSTLKIQPAELGDSAVYLCASSPGLAAQETQYFGPGTRLLVL.

This chain joins TRBV24-1 and TRBJ2-3, with TRBD1 matching 9 bases. This CDR3 comprises 19 residues. CDR1 and CDR2 from the germline V gene are KGHDR and SFDVKD. J lost 0 bases, V lost 6 bases, and 15 bases had no gene match. The CDR3 DNA reads TGTGCCACCAGTAGAAACCCGGGACAGGGCGTTTCTAGCACAGATACGCAGTATTTT. It translates to CATSRNPGQGVSSTDTQYF.

This clone has only a few counts. The chain combines TRBV30 with TRBJ2-7; D may be TRBD2 (6 bases). The CDR3 totals 14 residues. With 3 bases removed from V and 0 bases from J, the gap between germline ends came to 12 bases. CDR1 GTSNPN and CDR2 SVGIG come from the germline V gene (reference sequence). This chain's CDR3 is CAWRRAGSSYEQYF. The CDR3 DNA reads TGTGCCTGGAGACGGGCGGGGAGCTCCTACGAGCAGTACTTC.

V gene TRBV27 combines with J gene TRBJ1-2, with D unclear. CDR3 length: 14 amino acids. The germline V gene encodes CDR1 MNHEY and CDR2 SMNVEV (reference sequence). V was trimmed by 6 bases and J by 8 bases, leaving 19 bases between them. The CDR3 region is CASSPRRTAGGYTF. The DNA of the CDR3 is TGTGCCAGCAGCCCTCGCCGGACCGCGGGGGGCTACACCTTC.

This clone was observed a handful of times. V and J are TRBV25-1 and TRBJ2-5; D is possibly TRBD1 (6 bases). Trimming shortened V by 1 base and J by 7 bases, and 10 bases separated the two germline ends. Germline V CDR1 and CDR2: MGHDK, SYGVNS. The CDR3 has 13 amino acids. CDR3 sequence (DNA): TGTGCCAGCAGTGAATCCCTAGGGGGGACCCAGTACTTC. Amino acids: CASSESLGGTQYF.

The sample holds a few counts of this clone. The chain is built from TRBV5-1 and TRBJ2-7; D perhaps matches TRBD1 (6 bases). The CDR3 extends over 13 amino acids. Trimming took 6 bases from V and 3 from J, leaving 13 bases between them. CDR1 and CDR2 from the germline V gene are SGHRS and YFSETQ. The CDR3 nucleotides read TGCGCCAGCAAGGAACAAGGGGGCTACGAGCAGTACTTC. Encoded protein: CASKEQGGYEQYF.

In its sample, this clone was seen once. V usage is TRBV5-1 and J usage is TRBJ2-7; 16 bases line up with TRBD2. The ends lost 0 bases at V and 5 bases at J; junction bases unmatched: 11. Germline loops: CDR1 SGHRS, CDR2 YFSETQ. The CDR3 is made up of 19 amino acids. CDR3 loop: CASSLEPGLAGGRGNEQYF. CDR3 sequence (DNA): TGCGCCAGCAGCTTGGAGCCGGGACTAGCGGGAGGGCGCGGGAACGAGCAGTACTTC.

This clone was seen only a few times. This chain uses TRBV7-2 with TRBJ2-3; D possibly corresponds to TRBD1 (5 bases). The V end lost 2 bases, the J end lost 3 bases, and 6 bases lay between the germline ends. This CDR3 is built from 13 residues. Per germline, CDR1 SGHTA and CDR2 FQGNSA. CDR3 sequence: CASSLQGTDTQYF. CDR3 nucleotide sequence: TGTGCCAGCAGCTTACAGGGTACAGATACGCAGTATTTT.

The chain recombines TRBV7-9 with TRBJ2-1, with a weak D call TRBD2 (6 bases). Per germline, CDR1 SEHNR and CDR2 FQNEAQ (reference sequence). V lost 4 bases to trimming and J lost 0 bases, with 16 bases between them. The CDR3 is 17 residues long. CDR3 amino acids: CASSSVRAGRSYNEQFF. DNA for the CDR3: TGTGCCAGCAGCTCCGTAAGAGCGGGCCGCTCCTACAATGAGCAGTTCTTC.

This clone came up many times. The gene calls are TRBV11-3 and TRBJ2-7; D uncertain. With 5 bases removed from V and 1 base from J, the gap between germline ends came to 9 bases. The CDR3 sequence is 13 residues long. Germline V gives CDR1 SGHNT, CDR2 YENEEA. The CDR3 nucleotides are TGTGCCAGCAGCACCATCGGGTCCTACGAGCAGTACTTC. Residues: CASSTIGSYEQYF.

The chain combines TRBV5-1 with TRBJ1-1; 10 bases are shared with TRBD1. This CDR3 spans 14 amino acids. V lost 4 bases to trimming and J lost 1 base; unmatched junction nucleotides: 1. Germline V gene lookup returns CDR1 SGHRS and CDR2 YFSETQ. This CDR3 is CASSRTGGNTEAFF. The CDR3 DNA sequence: TGCGCCAGCAGCAGGACAGGGGGGAACACTGAAGCTTTCTTT.

CDR3 protein: CASRKREDTYNEQFF. CDR3 nucleotides: TGTGCCAGCAGGAAGCGGGAGGACACCTACAATGAGCAGTTCTTC. This chain uses TRBV6-5 with TRBJ2-1; 9 bases line up with TRBD2. The CDR3 contains 15 residues. Germline V CDR1 and CDR2: MNHEY, SVGAGI. The V segment lost 6 bases and the J segment 2 bases; nucleotides outside the gene matches: 5.

The V call is TRBV18, the J call TRBJ2-5; 7 nucleotides line up with TRBD1. Germline V gene data show CDR1 as KGHSH and CDR2 as LQKENI. This CDR3 spans 11 amino acids. J was trimmed by 5 bases and V by 7 bases; bases with no gene match: 1. The DNA for the CDR3 is TGTGCCAGCTTACAGGGGGAGACCCAGTACTTC. It codes for CASLQGETQYF.

This clone has just a few counts. The CDR3 sequence is CASSSRTHAGQPQHF. The CDR3 nucleotides are TGTGCCAGCAGTTCCCGGACCCACGCGGGGCAGCCCCAGCATTTT. The chain combines TRBV28 with TRBJ1-5; no clear D. The CDR3 length is 15 residues. The germline V gene encodes CDR1 MDHEN and CDR2 SYDVKM. With 4 bases removed from V and 7 bases from J, the gap between germline ends came to 17 bases.

This clone appeared a few times. V is TRBV30 and J is TRBJ1-5; 11 positions match TRBD1. Germline CDR1 GTSNPN, CDR2 SVGIG (reference sequence). V dropped 2 bases and J dropped 3; count of bases not matched to a gene: 3. This CDR3 region has 15 residues. CDR3 nucleotides: TGTGCCTGGAGTTCTGGACAGGGGGCCAATCAGCCCCAGCATTTT. Residues: CAWSSGQGANQPQHF.